This T cell receptor beta chain comes out of a study of early T cells in non-severe SARS-CoV-2 infection. Study information: The sequenced material was bulk RNA from unsorted whole blood, and its chains were unpaired.

Many counts were recorded for this clonotype. Researchers attached unique molecular identifiers to individual cDNA molecules. One entry per CDR3 protein, called by TCRdb with MiXCR from the 5' RACE reads. The sample has about 44,000 distinct CDR3 sequences; 12% are singletons. The CDR3 is 14 amino acids. The germline gives CDR1 KGHSH, CDR2 LQKENI. Trimming shortened V by 5 bases and J by 2 bases, and 10 bases separated the two germline ends. Specimen: whole blood. The chain carries TRBV18 and TRBJ1-3, with D perhaps matching TRBD1 (5 bases). This clonotype was obtained from an adult who was a healthcare worker with PCR-confirmed SARS-CoV-2 infection or an uninfected control (not recorded which). CDR3: CASSMGTTGNTIYF. DNA for the CDR3: TGTGCCAGCTCAATGGGGACGACTGGAAACACCATATATTTT. Full variable domain (remainder filled in from reference TRBV18 and TRBJ1-3): NAGVMQNPRHLVRRRGQEARLRCSPMKGHSHVYWYRQLPEEGLKFMVYLQKENIIDESGMPKERFSAEFPKEGPSILRIQQVVRGDSAAYFCASSMGTTGNTIYFGEGSWLTVV.